The 22 T cell receptor beta chains reported below all come from one sample, sequenced in a study of T-cell reconstitution after alpha-beta-depleted transplantation in children. Unique molecular identifiers were incorporated during preparation of the TCRbeta library. MiXCR, applied by TCRdb to the PCR reads, yields one record per CDR3 protein. The sample has almost 250,000 distinct CDR3 sequences; about 25% are singletons. Sample: PBMCs, taken before TCRalphabeta/CD19-depleted stem cell transplant. These receptor sequences come from a girl between 2 and 10 years old with Fanconi anemia, due to receive a stem cell transplant.

This clonotype was seen at least ten times. The rearrangement uses TRBV7-8 and TRBJ2-5, with 7 bases aligning to TRBD1. With V trimmed by 5 bases and J by 2 bases, 8 bases remained unmatched. Germline CDR1 is SGHVS and CDR2 is FQNEAQ. CDR3 length equals 15 residues. CDR3: CASSLQGSGQETQYF. The CDR3 coding sequence is TGTGCCAGCAGCCTACAGGGGTCGGGGCAAGAGACCCAGTACTTC.

This clonotype was seen at least ten times. The chain links TRBV27 to TRBJ2-7; 11 nucleotides match TRBD1. From germline, CDR1 is MNHEY and CDR2 SMNVEV (reference sequence). The CDR3 loop spans 15 amino acids. Germline trimming cut 1 base from V and 5 bases from J; bases unmatched to any gene: 4. CDR3 coding DNA: TGTGCCAGCAGTTTATTGGGGACAGGGGGTCACGAGCAGTACTTC. Protein: CASSLLGTGGHEQYF.

This clonotype was counted ten times or more. The gene calls are TRBV20-1 and TRBJ2-3; 10 bases are a match to TRBD2. This CDR3 spans 17 amino acids. V gave up 3 bases and J gave up 0 bases; unmatched junction bases: 9. Germline CDR1 DFQATT, CDR2 SNEGSKA (reference sequence). The CDR3, as DNA: TGCAGTGCTAGTCGCCTAGCGGGAGTCTCTAGCACAGATACGCAGTATTTT. Amino acid sequence: CSASRLAGVSSTDTQYF.

This clonotype was recorded a few times. The chain combines TRBV29-1 with TRBJ2-5, with D unclear. Trimming stripped 8 bases from V and 5 bases from J, with 18 bases between. Germline lookup yields CDR1 SQVTM and CDR2 ANQGSEA. The CDR3 is 13 amino acids. CDR3 in DNA: TGCAGCTCCATGAAGCCGGACGGGGAGACCCAGTACTTC. Translating gives CSSMKPDGETQYF.

The CDR3, as DNA: TGCGCCAGCAGCGTGAAGGGTTTTCAAGAGACCCAGTACTTC. It translates to CASSVKGFQETQYF. The chain recombines TRBV5-1 with TRBJ2-5, with no clear D. Germline values: CDR1 SGHRS, CDR2 YFSETQ. Deletions cut 4 bases from V and 2 bases from J, with 12 bases between. The length of the CDR3 is 14 residues.

This clonotype was found many times. The gene calls are TRBV29-1 and TRBJ2-3; no clear D. The germline V gene has CDR1 SQVTM and CDR2 ANQGSEA. V lost 3 bases and J 2 bases, leaving 6 bases between the germline ends. CDR3 size: 12 residues. The CDR3 DNA reads TGCAGCGTTGAGGGCCCCACAGATACGCAGTATTTT. It yields the protein CSVEGPTDTQYF.

This clonotype was detected many times. The V and J genes are TRBV27 and TRBJ1-2; perhaps TRBD1 as D (5 bases). CDR1 MNHEY and CDR2 SMNVEV come from the germline V gene (reference sequence). V gave up 4 bases and J gave up 4 bases, with 13 bases separating them. CDR3 size: 14 residues. The CDR3 DNA reads TGTGCCAGCAGTTCTCCAGGGAAGTCCTATGGCTACACCTTC. This sequence encodes CASSSPGKSYGYTF.

This clonotype was detected ten times or more. This chain uses TRBV12-3 or TRBV12-4 with TRBJ2-2; D uncertain. V lost 4 bases, J lost 5 bases, and 5 bases lay in between. CDR3 length: 12 amino acids. The CDR3 loop is CASSSWTGELFF. The CDR3 DNA reads TGTGCCAGCAGTTCGTGGACCGGGGAGCTGTTTTTT.

The gene calls are TRBV29-1 and TRBJ2-7; TRBD1 or TRBD2 may be the D gene (7 bases each). The CDR3 is 13 amino acids. Trimming removed 7 bases from V and 6 bases from J, with 19 bases in between. The V gene's germline CDR1 is SQVTM and CDR2 ANQGSEA. The CDR3 nucleotides are TGCAGCGGGGGAGGGGGCGCAGGGCGCGAGCAGTACTTC. It encodes CSGGGGAGREQYF.

The chain recombines TRBV20-1 with TRBJ2-1, with 10 bases identical to TRBD2. CDR3 length: 15 residues. The ends lost 1 base at V and 5 bases at J; junction bases unmatched: 5. Germline-derived CDR1 and CDR2 are DFQATT and SNEGSKA (reference sequence). CDR3 nucleotide sequence: TGCAGTGCTAGAGTTTACCTAGCGGGGGACAATGAGCAGTTCTTC. This encodes CSARVYLAGDNEQFF.

This clonotype came up a few times. The chain joins TRBV20-1 to TRBJ2-7; 7 nucleotides agree with TRBD1. Germline assignment: CDR1 DFQATT and CDR2 SNEGSKA (reference sequence). The CDR3 has 13 residues. V dropped 1 base and J dropped 4; count of bases not matched to a gene: 4. Here the CDR3 reads CSARVDREYEQYF. In nucleotides, the CDR3 is TGCAGTGCTAGAGTTGACAGGGAATACGAGCAGTACTTC.

This rearrangement joins TRBV20-1 to TRBJ2-3; D unresolved. Germline CDR1 and CDR2: DFQATT and SNEGSKA (reference sequence). V lost 0 bases, J lost 0 bases, and 10 bases lay in between. This CDR3 spans 15 amino acids. The CDR3 sequence is CSARDWSTSTDTQYF. The CDR3 DNA follows: TGCAGTGCTAGAGACTGGAGTACTAGCACAGATACGCAGTATTTT.

This clonotype appeared a few times. The V and J genes are TRBV7-2 and TRBJ2-3, with a tentative D call TRBD1 (5 bases). Germline lookup yields CDR1 SGHTA and CDR2 FQGNSA. Trimming took 3 bases from V and 2 from J, leaving 12 bases between them. The CDR3 contains 15 residues. DNA for the CDR3: TGTGCCAGCAGCTTGTACCAGGGTTTCACAGATACGCAGTATTTT. Translating it yields CASSLYQGFTDTQYF.

This clonotype was counted at least ten times. The chain joins TRBV20-1 to TRBJ2-1, with TRBD1 matching over 7 bases. J gave up 2 bases and V 2 bases, and 12 bases lay outside the gene matches. This CDR3 region has 17 residues. The germline gives CDR1 DFQATT, CDR2 SNEGSKA (reference sequence). The CDR3 bases are TGCAGTGCTAGATGGGACAGCAGGACCCCCCCCTACAATGAGCAGTTCTTC. Translated: CSARWDSRTPPYNEQFF.

The V gene is TRBV12-3 or TRBV12-4, the J gene TRBJ2-1, with D maybe TRBD1 (5 bases). The CDR3 is 13 amino acids. V was clipped by 7 bases and J by 8 bases, with 15 bases between them. CDR3 nucleotide sequence: TGTGCCAGCAACGTATTAGGGGTAGATGAGCAGTTCTTC. This gives the protein CASNVLGVDEQFF.

The rearrangement links TRBV11-2 to TRBJ2-7; no definite D call. The CDR3 length is 14 residues. Deletions cut 1 base from V and 3 bases from J, with 10 bases between. Germline V gene lookup returns CDR1 SGHAT and CDR2 FQNNGV. The CDR3 is CASSLATTIYEQYF. CDR3 nucleotides: TGTGCCAGCAGCTTAGCTACTACCATCTACGAGCAGTACTTC.

The rearrangement joins TRBV2 to TRBJ2-1; 7 bases fit TRBD2. The germline V gene has CDR1 SNHLY and CDR2 FYNNEI. Germline trimming cut 10 bases from V and 5 bases from J; bases unmatched to any gene: 20. The length of the CDR3 is 17 residues. CDR3 in amino acids: CATEWDERTSTDNEQFF. CDR3 DNA: TGTGCCACCGAATGGGATGAACGGACTAGTACCGACAATGAGCAGTTCTTC.

This clonotype was counted ten times or more. This rearrangement joins TRBV4-1 to TRBJ2-1; 7 bases fit TRBD2. CDR3 length: 16 amino acids. Germline values: CDR1 MGHRA, CDR2 YSYEKL. Trimming cost V 8 bases and J 0 bases; bases outside gene matches: 10. The CDR3: CASGLGGGSSYNEQFF. In DNA form, the CDR3 reads TGCGCCAGCGGCCTGGGTGGCGGGAGCTCCTACAATGAGCAGTTCTTC.

The chain joins TRBV6-6 to TRBJ2-5; D perhaps matches TRBD1 (6 bases). The CDR3 is 12 residues long. Germline V gives CDR1 MNHNY, CDR2 SVGAGI (reference sequence). Trimming left V 7 bases short and J 5 bases short, with 11 bases between. The CDR3 DNA follows: TGTGCCAGCACAAGGGGGAAGGAGACCCAGTACTTC. Its translation is CASTRGKETQYF.

This clonotype was observed a handful of times. This chain links TRBV11-2 with TRBJ2-3; no firm D call. The CDR3 sequence is 15 residues long. V was cut by 1 base and J by 7 bases, with 15 bases left in between. Germline assignment: CDR1 SGHAT and CDR2 FQNNGV. The CDR3 coding sequence is TGTGCCAGCAGCTTAGGGTCAGTCAACCGGAATACGCAGTATTTT. It is translated as CASSLGSVNRNTQYF.

The chain couples TRBV21-1 to TRBJ2-3; TRBD2 is taken as the D call from the table, unchecked against the DNA. TRBV21-1 is classified as a pseudogene. The CDR3 is made up of 17 amino acids. The CDR3 sequence is CASTVTGLAGEKDTQYF. The CDR3 region has the DNA TGTGCCAGCACTGTAACAGGACTAGCGGGAGAGAAAGATACGCAGTATTTT.

The genes are TRBV6-4 and TRBJ2-2, with 7 bases aligning to TRBD2. Germline CDR1 reads MRHNA; CDR2 reads SNTAGT. The CDR3 consists of 13 residues. The J segment lost 6 bases and the V segment lost 7 bases, leaving 5 bases of the junction unmatched. The CDR3 sequence is CASTAGEAGELFF. DNA for the CDR3: TGTGCCAGCACGGCGGGGGAAGCCGGGGAGCTGTTTTTT.